Listed here are 2 T cell receptor beta chains from one sample, sequenced in a study of blood T cell repertoires in COVID-19. Clones were sequenced by immunoSEQ multiplex PCR, and TCRdb holds only the in-frame ones, with some missing. The sample has under 200,000 clones, approximately 80% seen once. Input material: peripheral blood. The receptor source for this set is a man aged 65-85 years who had recovered from COVID-19.

This rearrangement joins TRBV4-2 to TRBJ2-1, with 10 bases matching TRBD2. After removal of 0 bases from V and 2 bases from J, the junction contained 7 bases not matched to a gene. The CDR3 spans 18 residues. The germline gives CDR1 LGHNA, CDR2 YNFKEQ. The CDR3 region has the DNA TGTGCCAGCAGCCAAGAAAGGGGACTAGCGACAACCTACAATGAGCAGTTCTTC. This gives the protein CASSQERGLATTYNEQFF.

The rearrangement uses TRBV5-1 and TRBJ2-3, with TRBD2 matching over 11 bases. Germline V gene lookup returns CDR1 SGHRS and CDR2 YFSETQ. The CDR3 is made up of 15 amino acids. J lost 5 bases, V lost 4 bases, and 6 bases had no gene match. Written as DNA, the CDR3 is TGCGCCAGCAGCCTTAGCGGGAGGGCCGAAGATACGCAGTATTTT. Amino acids: CASSLSGRAEDTQYF. The entire variable domain, with the rest obtained from reference TRBV5-1 and TRBJ2-3, is as follows: KAGVTQTPRYLIKTRGQQVTLSCSPISGHRSVSWYQQTPGQGLQFLFEYFSETQRNKGNFPGRFSGRQFSNSRSEMNVSTLELGDSALYLCASSLSGRAEDTQYFGPGTRLTVL.